This T cell receptor (beta chain) was sequenced in a study of blood T cell repertoires in COVID-19. Overall study: The samples span acute and convalescent COVID-19 from the United States, Italy and Spain. From T cells, B-cell-depleted T cells, or PBMCs came the material, which was cDNA or gDNA.

V was trimmed by 5 bases and J by 11 bases, leaving 10 bases between them. This CDR3 has 11 residues. Germline V gives CDR1 LNHDA, CDR2 SQIVND (reference sequence). Authors' methods: From reference gene primer amplification, estimates of nucleated cell counts were derived. Using immunoSEQ multiplex PCR, the repertoire was profiled, and TCRdb retains in-frame clones only, with some absent. V and J calls plus clone size are reproduced from that table; the DNA served to infer D and trimming. The data contain about 50,000 clones, more than 75% of them seen just once; the ten biggest clones take up approximately 2.1%.

The sample consisted of peripheral blood. This chain joins TRBV19 and TRBJ1-5; D ambiguous. The sequence derives from a woman aged 55-70 years with acute or convalescent COVID-19. CDR3 amino acids: CASSHGESQHF. CDR3 coding DNA: TGTGCCAGTAGTCACGGGGAGTCCCAGCATTTT.